This TCR beta chain was sequenced for a study of cytomegalovirus exposure and HLA in healthy donors. PCR used 60 Vbeta primers and 13 Jbeta primers. The method was immunoSEQ multiplex PCR; TCRdb's version includes in-frame clones alone and lacks a portion of them. The table records around 94,000 clones, around three quarters of them present only once. A note on this clone: What it recognizes is unknown.

Germline loops: CDR1 MNHEY, CDR2 SMNVEV (reference sequence). V shed 5 bases and J shed 8 bases, with 16 bases lying between them. CDR3 length: 14 amino acids. Study results and limitations: The classifier reportedly diagnosed cytomegalovirus status with high sensitivity and specificity. As a later analysis revealed, most CMV-associated TCR beta chains appeared HLA-restricted. An observed cluster of highly shared sequence variants was recorded as a likely sequencing artifact. Researchers left out some V segments, among them TRBV6-2 and TRBV6-3, as indistinguishable.

The V and J genes are TRBV27 and TRBJ2-1; weak D call: TRBD2 (6 bases). The sequencing sample was made of PBMCs. The clonotype was recovered from a woman in her thirties or forties in good health and CMV-seropositive. In nucleotides, the CDR3 is TGTGCCAGCAGTCCACCGGGACTCACATATGAGCAGTTCTTC. This codes for CASSPPGLTYEQFF.